The subject of this entry is one TCR beta chain. As yet, its antigen is unknown. These data originate in a study of T cells in narcolepsy. General study points: Some memory CD4+ repertoires had no autoreactive clone sequences. Same-patient CSF and blood CD4+ T cell clonotypes included HCRT-specific and TRIB2-specific autoreactive ones. Healthy controls reportedly lacked the autoreactive clonotypes serially found in patients' blood.

Germline CDR1 and CDR2: SGHRS and YFSETQ. Unmatched junction bases numbered 9, after V lost 0 bases and J lost 4 bases. The CDR3 is made up of 17 amino acids. Clones were sequenced by immunoSEQ multiplex PCR, and TCRdb holds only the in-frame ones, with some missing. The sample holds about 40,000 clones, approximately 88% seen once. The receptor was derived from a human donor with narcolepsy. V and J are TRBV5-1 and TRBJ1-1; TRBD1 agrees at 10 bases. The sequenced sample consisted of CD45RA- memory CD4+ T cells from PBMCs. This CDR3 reads CASSLVAGTGDLTEAFF. CDR3 nucleotides: TGCGCCAGCAGCTTGGTGGCCGGGACAGGGGATCTCACTGAAGCTTTCTTT.